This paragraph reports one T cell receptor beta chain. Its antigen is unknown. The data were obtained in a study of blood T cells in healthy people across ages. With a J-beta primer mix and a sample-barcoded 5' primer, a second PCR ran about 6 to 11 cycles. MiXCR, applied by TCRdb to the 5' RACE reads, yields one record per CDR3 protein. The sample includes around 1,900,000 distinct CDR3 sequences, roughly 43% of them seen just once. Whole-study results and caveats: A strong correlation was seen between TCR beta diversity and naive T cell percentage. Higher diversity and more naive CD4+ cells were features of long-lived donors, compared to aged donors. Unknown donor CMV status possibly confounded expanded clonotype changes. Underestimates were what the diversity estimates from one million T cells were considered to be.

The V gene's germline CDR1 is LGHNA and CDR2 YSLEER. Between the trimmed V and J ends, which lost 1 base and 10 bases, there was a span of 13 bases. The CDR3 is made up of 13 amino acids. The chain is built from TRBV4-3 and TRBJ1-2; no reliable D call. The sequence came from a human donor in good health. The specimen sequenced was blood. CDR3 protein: CASSQVSDGDYTF. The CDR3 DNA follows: TGCGCCAGCAGCCAAGTGTCAGACGGGGACTACACCTTC.